This T cell receptor (beta chain) is drawn from a study of blood T cell repertoires in COVID-19. Germline loops: CDR1 SGDLS, CDR2 YYNGEE. The CDR3 extends over 16 amino acids. V lost 3 bases and J lost 4; bases outside the gene matches: 10. Authors' methods: Reference gene primer amplification gave estimated nucleated cell counts. Repertoires were generated with immunoSEQ multiplex PCR, while TCRdb's copy carries only in-frame clones and drops some. V and J calls and clone size are as listed in that table; D and trimming were resolved from the DNA. Among around 250,000 clones, over 80% were seen once, and the ten largest hold 0.95% to 1.5%. The study drew participants aged about 18 to 90 years from about two dozen US areas.

The rearrangement uses TRBV9 and TRBJ2-3; 8 bases agree with TRBD2. This TCR was sampled from a human donor in a cohort exposed to, infected with or recovered from COVID-19 (not recorded which). The donor label of this sample is uncertain. What was sequenced was PBMCs or T cells enriched from blood (not recorded which). The CDR3 loop reads CASSELSGGVSDTQYF. The CDR3 DNA sequence: TGTGCCAGCAGCGAGCTGAGCGGGGGCGTCTCAGATACGCAGTATTTT. The full variable domain, rest sourced from reference TRBV9 and TRBJ2-3, is DSGVTQTPKHLITATGQRVTLRCSPRSGDLSVYWYQQSLDQGLQFLIQYYNGEERAKGNILERFSAQQFPDLHSELNLSSLELGDSALYFCASSELSGGVSDTQYFGPGTRLTVL.